Listed below are T cell receptor beta chains from one sample, sequenced in a study of blood T cell repertoires in COVID-19. Assay used: immunoSEQ multiplex PCR; TCRdb lists only in-frame clones, some missing. The table shows 80,000 to 100,000 clones, with 86% occurring only once. Input material: peripheral blood. Receptor source: a woman of 80 years or more in a cohort sampled during active or convalescent COVID-19. The conserved cysteine and the conserved F or W are not part of the CDR3 here. Each record gives: V gene, J gene, CDR3 protein.

TRBV11-2,TRBJ1-5,ASSSQGGGQPQH
TRBV4-1,TRBJ2-3,ASSQASGSSTDTQY
TRBV30,TRBJ2-7,AWSTAGEQY
TRBV24-1,TRBJ1-2,ATSEQGNYGYT
TRBV6-1,TRBJ1-6,ASSEARQGISPLH
TRBV4-2,TRBJ1-4,ASGTETLANEKLF
TRBV11-2,TRBJ2-1,ASWGTSGRYNEQF
TRBV6-5,TRBJ1-3,ASEKEGLGNTIY
TRBV11-2,TRBJ1-1,ASSLDRGNVAF
TRBV19,TRBJ2-4,ASSETLRALAKNIQY
TRBV4-1,TRBJ2-3,ASSQPLDTQY
TRBV28,TRBJ2-7,ASSLVSPYTYEQY
TRBV29-1,TRBJ2-3,SVEGRGRPDTQY
TRBV5-1,TRBJ2-2,ASSLGAGATGELF
TRBV9,TRBJ1-1,ASSVGGAIRGTEAF
TRBV11-2,TRBJ2-7,ASQQLLGRELYEQY
TRBV19,TRBJ2-7,ASSIAPGRAYEQY
TRBV19,TRBJ2-3,ASSKQGARDTQY
TRBV6-6,TRBJ1-5,ASRPTGVAQPQH
TRBV18,TRBJ2-1,ASSLGTSEVDEQF
TRBV10-3,TRBJ1-2,AISESARGRSTYGYT
TRBV2,TRBJ2-1,ASSRSGDNEQF
TRBV27,TRBJ2-6,ASSQRDFGLSGANVLT
TRBV2,TRBJ1-4,ASSETGLGEKLF
TRBV27,TRBJ1-2,ASSGQGYGYT
TRBV19,TRBJ2-1,ASSIFLAGESEQF
TRBV5-4,TRBJ2-5,ASSREQGYQETQY
TRBV3-1/TRBV3-2,TRBJ1-1,ASSQAGNTEAF
TRBV27,TRBJ2-1,ASSLLRLAGADNEQF
TRBV3-1/TRBV3-2,TRBJ1-5,ASSYGTVSNQPQH
TRBV5-1,TRBJ1-2,ASSPGTGGEYGYT
TRBV3-1/TRBV3-2,TRBJ1-1,ASSQEPGNTEAF
TRBV11-1,TRBJ1-6,ASSSGQGVRSPLH
TRBV7-2,TRBJ1-3,ASTPLPGNTIY
TRBV15,TRBJ2-4,ATSTGDPLAKNIQY
TRBV11-2,TRBJ2-7,ASRSGTGAYEQY
TRBV11-2,TRBJ1-1,ASSFGPGTEAF
TRBV5-1,TRBJ1-2,ASSPSTVDYGYT
TRBV5-6,TRBJ2-3,ASSLVSSDTQY
TRBV6-4,TRBJ2-1,ASSPTSNREQF
TRBV5-6,TRBJ1-4,ASTFNPTANEKLF
TRBV5-1,TRBJ1-1,ASSLMSLNTEAF
TRBV2,TRBJ1-3,ASSDVGGPGNTIY
TRBV11-1,TRBJ2-2,ASSLDRGTGELF
TRBV3-1/TRBV3-2,TRBJ1-1,ASSQVLGNTEAF
TRBV7-6,TRBJ1-5,ASSSHIAGSNQPQH
TRBV5-1,TRBJ2-1,ASSPGHNEQF
TRBV19,TRBJ1-6,ASSIDSPNSPLH
TRBV5-1,TRBJ1-5,ASSLEQGRNQPQH
TRBV5-6,TRBJ2-2,ASSSRLAGGKPGAGELF
TRBV5-1,TRBJ2-6,ASSWGPVSGANVLT
TRBV7-3,TRBJ2-5,ASSGGLADQETQY
TRBV7-2,TRBJ2-5,ASSMTGGGFETQY
TRBV11-3,TRBJ1-1,ASSSQGVGATEAF
TRBV6-5,TRBJ1-5,ASSYLRQGDQH
TRBV7-2,TRBJ2-2,ASSPTRSNTGELF